These 8 T cell receptor beta chains originate from one sample sequenced in a study of tissue T cells after allogeneic stem cell transplantation. Sequencing was performed with immunoSEQ multiplex PCR; in TCRdb, only in-frame clones are kept and a portion is missing. This sample yields about 22,000 clones, of which 60% to 80% are seen a single time; less than 0.5% belongs to the top ten. Sequencing was performed on blood. These TCRs come from a female BALB/c mouse in good health. These mice share the MHC haplotype H2-d.

As regards this clone: Mouse gene names apply. The missing CDR3 end, 1 residue past where the read stops, is filled in from the germline J gene. This rearrangement joins TRBV5 to TRBJ1-1; D perhaps matches TRBD1 (5 bases). There are 14 residues in the CDR3. Germline CDR1 is LGHNA and CDR2 is YNLKQL (reference sequence). V was trimmed by 0 bases and J by 2 bases, leaving 7 bases between them. The sequenced part of the CDR3 DNA is TGTGCCAGCAGCCAAGACGGGGACAACACAGAAGTCTTC. Its protein is CASSQDGDNTEVF. In full, the CDR3 is CASSQDGDNTEVFF.

With regard to this clone: The gene symbols are mouse symbols. The CDR3 extends 1 residue past the end of the read, so its final part is completed from the germline J gene. The chain joins TRBV13-1 to TRBJ2-1; D might be TRBD1 (5 bases). From germline, CDR1 is NSHNY and CDR2 SYGAGN. The CDR3 length is 16 residues. The V gene lost 0 bases and the J gene lost 2 bases, with 12 bases spanning the gap. CDR3: CASSDVNKGYYAEQFF. The covered CDR3 bases are TGTGCCAGCAGTGATGTTAATAAGGGGTACTATGCTGAGCAGTTC.

Worth noting for this clone: Genes and germline are mouse. The read ends 1 residue before the CDR3 terminus; that terminus is restored from the germline J gene. V usage is TRBV13-2 and J usage is TRBJ1-1; TRBD1 might be the D (5 bases). Per the germline V gene, CDR1 is NNHNN and CDR2 is SYGAGS (reference sequence). The CDR3 sequence is 14 residues long. The germline V and J ends were trimmed by 2 bases and 3 bases, with 11 bases remaining between them. The CDR3 loop reads CASGEPGTDTEVFF. Incomplete CDR3 DNA: TGTGCCAGCGGTGAGCCTGGGACGGACACAGAAGTCTTC.

On this clone: Germline and genes here are mouse. The read ends 1 residue shy of where the CDR3 ends; the end is completed using the germline J gene. This chain connects TRBV14 to TRBJ2-5, with D possibly matching TRBD2 (6 bases). Trimming left V 1 base short and J 1 base short, with 7 bases between. Germline V gene sequence: CDR1 SGHDT, CDR2 FRDEAV. CDR3 size: 14 residues. CDR3 sequence: CASSFAGDQDTQYF. The CDR3 bases that were read are TGTGCCAGCAGTTTCGCTGGGGACCAAGACACCCAGTAC. The variable domain in full, with the rest retrieved from reference TRBV14 and TRBJ2-5, is EAGVTQSPRYAVLQEGQAVSFWCDPISGHDTLYWYQQPRDQGPQLLVYFRDEAVIDNSQLPSDRFSAVRPKGTNSTLKIQSAKQGDTATYLCASSFAGDQDTQYFGPGTRLLVL.

In its sample, this clone was seen a few times. Genes and germline come from the mouse. The read gets to within 1 residue of the CDR3 end, and the germline J gene fills in the rest. The V call is TRBV20, the J call TRBJ2-2; a weak D match, TRBD1 (6 bases). V lost 0 bases, J lost 3 bases, and 8 bases lay in between. The CDR3 spans 14 residues. CDR1 is GFQATS and CDR2 is STVNSAI in the germline V gene. CDR3 protein: CGAREGHYTGQLYF. Incomplete CDR3 DNA: TGTGGTGCTAGGGAGGGACATTACACCGGGCAGCTCTAC.

In regard to this clone: The germline and genes are mouse ones. The CDR3 extends 1 residue past the end of the read, so its final part is completed from the germline J gene. The rearrangement joins TRBV5 to TRBJ2-2; 7 bases match TRBD1. Germline V gives CDR1 LGHNA, CDR2 YNLKQL (reference sequence). This CDR3 has 14 residues. Germline trimming cut 0 bases from V and 6 bases from J; bases unmatched to any gene: 1. The CDR3 DNA, read in part, is TGTGCCAGCAGCCAAGATGACAGGGCCGGGCAGCTCTAC. It is translated as CASSQDDRAGQLY. In full, the CDR3 is CASSQDDRAGQLYF.

The table lists this clone with a count of one. Gene names and germline refer to mouse. The read ends 1 residue early relative to the CDR3; the germline J gene fills the gap. The sample has other DNA sequences that encode this CDR3 too. The chain recombines TRBV19 with TRBJ2-5; the match to TRBD2 covers 10 bases. There are 14 residues in the CDR3. V shed 4 bases, J shed 3 bases, and the junction held 2 bases outside the gene matches. Per germline, CDR1 FNHDT and CDR2 SITEND (reference sequence). The CDR3 protein is CASSPGLGQDTQYF. The DNA read from the CDR3 is TGTGCCAGCAGTCCGGGACTGGGGCAAGACACCCAGTAC.

As regards this clone: All gene names here are mouse names. The observed sequence ends 1 residue before the CDR3 terminus, with the missing tail filled in from the germline J gene. The V call is TRBV1, the J call TRBJ1-2; no reliable D call. V lost 1 base, J lost 0 bases, and 3 bases lay in between. Germline CDR1 NSQYPW, CDR2 LRSPGD (reference sequence). This CDR3 has 13 amino acids. The CDR3 sequence is CTCSAAANSDYTF. Incomplete CDR3 DNA: TGCACCTGCAGTGCAGCTGCAAACTCCGACTACACC.